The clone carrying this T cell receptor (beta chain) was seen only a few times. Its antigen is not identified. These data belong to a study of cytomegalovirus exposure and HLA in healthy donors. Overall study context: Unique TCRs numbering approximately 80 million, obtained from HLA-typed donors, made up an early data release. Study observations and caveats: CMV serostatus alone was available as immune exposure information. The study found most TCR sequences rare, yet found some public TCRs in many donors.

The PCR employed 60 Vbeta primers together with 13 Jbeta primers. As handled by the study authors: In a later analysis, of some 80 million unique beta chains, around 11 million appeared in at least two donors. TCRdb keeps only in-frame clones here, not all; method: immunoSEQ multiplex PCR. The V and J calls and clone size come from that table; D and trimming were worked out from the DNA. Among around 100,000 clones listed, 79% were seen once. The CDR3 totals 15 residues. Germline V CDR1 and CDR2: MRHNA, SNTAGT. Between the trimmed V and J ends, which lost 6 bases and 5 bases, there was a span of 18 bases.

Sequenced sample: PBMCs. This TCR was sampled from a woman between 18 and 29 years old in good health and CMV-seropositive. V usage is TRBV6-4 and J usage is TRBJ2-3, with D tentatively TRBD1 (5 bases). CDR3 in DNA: TGTGCCAGCAGCGCCACTACAGGAGCTGGAGATACGCAGTATTTT. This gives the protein CASSATTGAGDTQYF.